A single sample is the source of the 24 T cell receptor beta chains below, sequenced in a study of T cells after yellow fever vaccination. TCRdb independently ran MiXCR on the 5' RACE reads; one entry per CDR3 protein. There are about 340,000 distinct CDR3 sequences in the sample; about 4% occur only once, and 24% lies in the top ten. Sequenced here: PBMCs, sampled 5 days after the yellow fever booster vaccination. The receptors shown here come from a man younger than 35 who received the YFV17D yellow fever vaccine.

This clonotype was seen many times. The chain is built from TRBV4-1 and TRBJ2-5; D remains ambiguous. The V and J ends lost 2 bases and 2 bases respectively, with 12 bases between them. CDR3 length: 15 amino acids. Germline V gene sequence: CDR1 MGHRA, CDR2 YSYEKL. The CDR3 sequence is CASSQMDASQETQYF. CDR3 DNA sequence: TGCGCCAGCAGCCAAATGGACGCATCTCAAGAGACCCAGTACTTC.

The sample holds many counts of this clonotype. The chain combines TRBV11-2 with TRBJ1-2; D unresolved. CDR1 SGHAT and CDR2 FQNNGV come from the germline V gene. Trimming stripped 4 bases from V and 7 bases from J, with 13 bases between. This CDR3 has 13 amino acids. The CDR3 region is CASSWRAGLGYTF. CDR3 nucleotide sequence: TGTGCCAGCAGCTGGCGAGCCGGGCTTGGCTACACCTTC.

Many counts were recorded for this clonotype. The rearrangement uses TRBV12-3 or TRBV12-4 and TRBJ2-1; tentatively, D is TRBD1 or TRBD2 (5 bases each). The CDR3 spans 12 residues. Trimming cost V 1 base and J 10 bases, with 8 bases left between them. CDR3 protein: CASSLGGGEQFF. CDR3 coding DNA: TGTGCCAGCAGTTTAGGGGGCGGGGAGCAGTTCTTC.

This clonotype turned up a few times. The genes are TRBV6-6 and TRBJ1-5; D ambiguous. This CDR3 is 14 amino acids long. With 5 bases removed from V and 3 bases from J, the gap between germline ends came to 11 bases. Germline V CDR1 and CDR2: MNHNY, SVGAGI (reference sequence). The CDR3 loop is CASSVTSFNQPQHF. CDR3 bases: TGTGCCAGCAGTGTGACCTCTTTCAATCAGCCCCAGCATTTT.

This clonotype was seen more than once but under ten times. DNA for the CDR3: TGTGCCAGCAGAGAAGCGGGGGCCTACCAAGAGACCCAGTACTTC. It is translated as CASREAGAYQETQYF. V usage is TRBV27 and J usage is TRBJ2-5, with TRBD2 matching 8 bases. With 6 bases clipped from V and 0 bases from J, the junction kept 6 bases outside the gene matches. This CDR3 has 15 amino acids. Germline CDR1 reads MNHEY; CDR2 reads SMNVEV (reference sequence).

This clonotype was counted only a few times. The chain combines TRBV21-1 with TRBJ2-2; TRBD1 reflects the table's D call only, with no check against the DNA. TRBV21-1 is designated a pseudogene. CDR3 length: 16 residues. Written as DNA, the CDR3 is TGTGCCAGCAAAATGGGGAAGGGATCGAACACCGGGGAGCTGTTTTTT. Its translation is CASKMGKGSNTGELFF.

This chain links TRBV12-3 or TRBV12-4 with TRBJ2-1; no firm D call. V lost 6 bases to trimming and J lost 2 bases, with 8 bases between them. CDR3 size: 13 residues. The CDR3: CASRGYAYNEQFF. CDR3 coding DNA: TGTGCCAGCAGGGGTTATGCCTACAATGAGCAGTTCTTC.

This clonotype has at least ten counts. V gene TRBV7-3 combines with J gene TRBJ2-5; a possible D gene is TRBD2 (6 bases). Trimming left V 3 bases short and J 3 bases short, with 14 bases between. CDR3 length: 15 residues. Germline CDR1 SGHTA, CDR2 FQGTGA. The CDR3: CASSFGSSGKETQYF. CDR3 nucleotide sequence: TGTGCCAGCAGCTTCGGGAGTAGCGGTAAAGAGACCCAGTACTTC.

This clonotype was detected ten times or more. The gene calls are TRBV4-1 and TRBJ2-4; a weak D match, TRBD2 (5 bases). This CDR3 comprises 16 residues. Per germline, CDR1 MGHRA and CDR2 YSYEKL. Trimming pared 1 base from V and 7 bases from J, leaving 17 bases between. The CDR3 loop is CASSQGVLRGRNIQYF. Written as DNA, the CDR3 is TGCGCCAGCAGCCAAGGGGTGTTACGGGGTAGGAACATTCAGTACTTC.

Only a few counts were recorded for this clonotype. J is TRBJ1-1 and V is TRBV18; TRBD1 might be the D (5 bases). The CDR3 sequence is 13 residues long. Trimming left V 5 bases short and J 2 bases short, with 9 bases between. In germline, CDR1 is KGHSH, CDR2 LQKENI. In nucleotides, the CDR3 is TGTGCCAGCTCAGAGACAGAAAACACTGAAGCTTTCTTT. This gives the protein CASSETENTEAFF. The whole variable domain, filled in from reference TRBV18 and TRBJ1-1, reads NAGVMQNPRHLVRRRGQEARLRCSPMKGHSHVYWYRQLPEEGLKFMVYLQKENIIDESGMPKERFSAEFPKEGPSILRIQQVVRGDSAAYFCASSETENTEAFFGQGTRLTVV.

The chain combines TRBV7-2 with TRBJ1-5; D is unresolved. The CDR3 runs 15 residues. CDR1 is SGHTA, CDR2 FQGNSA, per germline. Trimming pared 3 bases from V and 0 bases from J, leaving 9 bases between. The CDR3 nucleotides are TGTGCCAGCAGCTTGGGTGATTATAGCAATCAGCCCCAGCATTTT. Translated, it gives CASSLGDYSNQPQHF.

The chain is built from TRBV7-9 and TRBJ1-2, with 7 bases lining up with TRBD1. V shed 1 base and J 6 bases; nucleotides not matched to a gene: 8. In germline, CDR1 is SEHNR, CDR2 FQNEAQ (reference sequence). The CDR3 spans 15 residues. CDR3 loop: CASSLGPRGADGYTF. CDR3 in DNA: TGTGCCAGCAGCTTAGGTCCCAGGGGGGCAGATGGCTACACCTTC.

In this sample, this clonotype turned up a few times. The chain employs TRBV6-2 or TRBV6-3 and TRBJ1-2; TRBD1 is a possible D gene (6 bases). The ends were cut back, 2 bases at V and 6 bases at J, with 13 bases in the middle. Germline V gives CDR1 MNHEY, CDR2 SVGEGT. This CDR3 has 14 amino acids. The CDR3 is CASSYRDRKDGYTF. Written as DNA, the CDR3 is TGTGCCAGCAGTTACCGAGACAGGAAGGATGGCTACACCTTC.

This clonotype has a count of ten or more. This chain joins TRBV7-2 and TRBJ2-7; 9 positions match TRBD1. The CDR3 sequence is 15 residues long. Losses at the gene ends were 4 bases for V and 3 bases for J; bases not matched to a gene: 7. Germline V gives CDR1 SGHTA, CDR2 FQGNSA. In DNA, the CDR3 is TGTGCCAGCAGCTCCCGGGACAGGGTGAACTACGAGCAGTACTTC. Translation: CASSSRDRVNYEQYF.

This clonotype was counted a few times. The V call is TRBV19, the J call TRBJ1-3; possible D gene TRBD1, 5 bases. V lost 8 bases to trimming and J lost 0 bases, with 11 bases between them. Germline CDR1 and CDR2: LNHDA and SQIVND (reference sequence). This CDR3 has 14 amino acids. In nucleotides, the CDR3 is TGTGCCAGTGGCGACAGTAACTCTGGAAACACCATATATTTT. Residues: CASGDSNSGNTIYF.

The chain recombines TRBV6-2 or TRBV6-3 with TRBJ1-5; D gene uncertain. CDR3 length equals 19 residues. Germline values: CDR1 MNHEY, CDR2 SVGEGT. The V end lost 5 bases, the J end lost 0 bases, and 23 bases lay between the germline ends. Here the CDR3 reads CASSQRAEGPTYSNQPQHF. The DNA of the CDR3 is TGTGCCAGCAGTCAACGGGCGGAGGGCCCGACCTATAGCAATCAGCCCCAGCATTTT.

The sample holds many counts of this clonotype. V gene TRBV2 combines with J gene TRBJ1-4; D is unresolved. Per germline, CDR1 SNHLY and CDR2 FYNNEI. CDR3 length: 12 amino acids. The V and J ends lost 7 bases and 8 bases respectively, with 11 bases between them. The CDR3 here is CASTALQEKLFF. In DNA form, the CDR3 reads TGTGCCAGCACGGCACTCCAAGAAAAACTGTTTTTT.

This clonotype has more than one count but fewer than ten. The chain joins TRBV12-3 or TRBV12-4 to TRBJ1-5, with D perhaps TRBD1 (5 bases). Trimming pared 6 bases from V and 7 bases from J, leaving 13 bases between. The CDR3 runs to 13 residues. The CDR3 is CASRQGTPQPQHF. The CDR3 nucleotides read TGTGCCAGCAGACAAGGGACGCCGCAGCCCCAGCATTTT.

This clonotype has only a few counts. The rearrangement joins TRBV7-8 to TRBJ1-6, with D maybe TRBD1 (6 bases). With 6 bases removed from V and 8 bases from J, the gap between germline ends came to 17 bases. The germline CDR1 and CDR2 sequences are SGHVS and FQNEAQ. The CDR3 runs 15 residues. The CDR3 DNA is TGTGCCAGCAGACCCCAGGGGCAGGCTTATTCACCCCTCCACTTT. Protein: CASRPQGQAYSPLHF.

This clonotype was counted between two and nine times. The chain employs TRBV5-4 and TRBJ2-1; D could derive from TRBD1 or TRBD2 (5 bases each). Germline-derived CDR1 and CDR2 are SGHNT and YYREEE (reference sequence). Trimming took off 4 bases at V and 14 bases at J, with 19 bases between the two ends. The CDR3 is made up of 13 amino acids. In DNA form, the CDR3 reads TGTGCCAGCAGCGTGGCGAGGGAGAGGGGTGAGTTCTTC. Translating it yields CASSVARERGEFF.

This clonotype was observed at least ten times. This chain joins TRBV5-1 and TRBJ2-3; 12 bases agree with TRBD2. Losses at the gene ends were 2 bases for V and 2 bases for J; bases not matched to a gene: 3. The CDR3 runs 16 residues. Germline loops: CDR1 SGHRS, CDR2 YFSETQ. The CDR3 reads CASSFGLAGTTDTQYF. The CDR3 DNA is TGCGCCAGCAGCTTCGGACTAGCGGGGACCACAGATACGCAGTATTTT.

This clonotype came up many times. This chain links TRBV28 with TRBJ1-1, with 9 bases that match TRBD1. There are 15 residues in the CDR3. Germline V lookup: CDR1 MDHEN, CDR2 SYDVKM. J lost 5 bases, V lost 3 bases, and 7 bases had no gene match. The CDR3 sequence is CASSFGTGSGTEAFF. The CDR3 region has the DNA TGTGCCAGCAGTTTTGGGACAGGGTCGGGAACTGAAGCTTTCTTT.

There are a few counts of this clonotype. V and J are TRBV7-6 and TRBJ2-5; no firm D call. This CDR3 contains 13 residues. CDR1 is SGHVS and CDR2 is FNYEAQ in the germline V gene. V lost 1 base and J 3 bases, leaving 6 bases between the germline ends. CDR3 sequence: CASSLVQKETQYF. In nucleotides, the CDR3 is TGTGCCAGCAGCTTAGTGCAGAAAGAGACCCAGTACTTC.

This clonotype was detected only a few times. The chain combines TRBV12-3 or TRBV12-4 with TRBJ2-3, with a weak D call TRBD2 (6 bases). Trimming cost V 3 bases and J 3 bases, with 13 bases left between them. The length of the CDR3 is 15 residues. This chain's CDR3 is CASSLWGVGTDTQYF. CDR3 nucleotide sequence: TGTGCCAGCAGTTTGTGGGGGGTCGGGACAGATACGCAGTATTTT.